The 23 T cell receptor beta chains given below trace back to one sample, sequenced in a study of CD8 T cells in ankylosing spondylitis. These receptors have no identified antigens. TCRdb re-analysed the 5' RACE reads in MiXCR, keeping a single row per CDR3 protein. The sample has about 500,000 distinct CDR3 sequences; roughly 13% are singletons. Study-wide points: Made up of eight highly homologous variants, a TCR beta motif appeared characteristic of ankylosing spondylitis blood.

Sequencing was carried out using blood, either unsorted or a sorted T cell fraction (not recorded which). These receptors were taken from a male donor with ankylosing spondylitis.

The chain carries TRBV5-4 and TRBJ2-7; D is ambiguous. Deletions cut 2 bases from V and 2 bases from J, with 8 bases between. The germline V gene has CDR1 SGHNT and CDR2 YYREEE (reference sequence). The CDR3 runs to 13 residues. CDR3 sequence reads: CASSLEPPYEQYF. For the CDR3, the DNA is TGTGCCAGCAGCTTAGAGCCGCCCTACGAGCAGTACTTC.

The CDR3 bases are TGTGCCAGCAGCGATTTAGACAAGTACGAGCAGTACGTC. Translation gives CASSDLDKYEQYV. The J gene is TRBJ2-7, the V gene TRBV28; D unresolved. Between the trimmed V and J ends, which lost 6 bases and 4 bases, there was a span of 13 bases. The germline CDR1 and CDR2 sequences are MDHEN and SYDVKM. The CDR3 contains 13 residues.

The chain links TRBV24-1 to TRBJ2-3, with D unclear. The CDR3 consists of 11 residues. Trimming pared 0 bases from V and 14 bases from J, leaving 8 bases between. Germline lookup yields CDR1 KGHDR and CDR2 SFDVKD. The CDR3 DNA sequence: TGTGCCACCAGTGATTTGGACTCTCGGTATTTT. It is translated as CATSDLDSRYF.

In this sample, this clonotype turned up a few times. DNA of the CDR3: TGTGCCAGCAGCTTAAAGGTGGGCTACAATGAGCAGTTCTTC. Translated, it gives CASSLKVGYNEQFF. The chain couples TRBV7-8 to TRBJ2-1; D is uncertain. The CDR3 covers 14 residues. The germline V gene encodes CDR1 SGHVS and CDR2 FQNEAQ. V lost 2 bases to trimming and J lost 3 bases, with 8 bases between them.

This clonotype showed up just a few times. The CDR3, as DNA: TGTGCCAGCAGCTTAAGTCAGGGCTCCTCTGGAAACACCATATATTTT. It specifies CASSLSQGSSGNTIYF. The rearrangement joins TRBV7-2 to TRBJ1-3, with TRBD1 as a possible D gene (5 bases). Germline assignment: CDR1 SGHTA and CDR2 FQGNSA. The V and J ends lost 2 bases and 0 bases respectively, with 11 bases between them. The CDR3 length is 16 residues.

The chain is built from TRBV2 and TRBJ1-2; 7 bases map to TRBD1. V was pared by 8 bases and J by 5 bases, with 2 bases of the junction left unmatched. CDR3 length: 11 amino acids. Looked up from germline, CDR1 is SNHLY and CDR2 is FYNNEI. The CDR3 region has the DNA TGTGCCAGCGACAGGGATTATGGCTACACCTTC. Translation: CASDRDYGYTF.

A few counts support this clonotype. The rearrangement joins TRBV7-9 to TRBJ1-5; a weak D match, TRBD1 (5 bases). V was trimmed by 5 bases and J by 6 bases, leaving 17 bases between them. The CDR3 runs to 15 residues. Germline values: CDR1 SEHNR, CDR2 FQNEAQ (reference sequence). The CDR3 DNA is TGTGCCAGCAGCCAAAGCGGGGGAAATGGTCAGCCCCAGCATTTT. Amino acid sequence: CASSQSGGNGQPQHF.

This sequence joins TRBV6-5 and TRBJ1-5; 8 bases map to TRBD1. This CDR3 spans 15 amino acids. CDR1 is MNHEY and CDR2 is SVGAGI in the germline V gene. The ends lost 2 bases at V and 6 bases at J; junction bases unmatched: 6. The CDR3 loop is CASSYESGGFQPQHF. The CDR3 DNA follows: TGTGCCAGCAGTTACGAGTCAGGGGGCTTTCAGCCCCAGCATTTT.

In its sample, this clonotype was seen a few times. This chain uses TRBV5-6 with TRBJ2-1; 9 bases agree with TRBD2. CDR3 size: 15 residues. Germline V CDR1 and CDR2: SGHDT, YYEEEE. The junction had 3 bases not matched to a gene; V was cut back by 1 base and J by 4 bases. The CDR3 DNA reads TGTGCCAGCAGCTTGCTAGCGGGAAAATACAATGAGCAGTTCTTC. This translates into CASSLLAGKYNEQFF.

The table lists this clonotype with a few counts. This sequence joins TRBV10-2 and TRBJ1-3, with D possibly being TRBD1 (6 bases). Germline CDR1 WSHSY, CDR2 SAAADI. This CDR3 spans 13 amino acids. The V end lost 3 bases, the J end lost 9 bases, and 12 bases lay between the germline ends. CDR3 in DNA: TGCGCCAGCAGTGAAAACAGGGTATCCACCATATATTTT. Translating it yields CASSENRVSTIYF.

The gene calls are TRBV3-1 and TRBJ2-1, with TRBD1 matching 10 bases. Germline-derived CDR1 and CDR2 are LGHDT and YNNKEL (reference sequence). V shed 2 bases and J 5 bases; nucleotides not matched to a gene: 9. This CDR3 contains 17 residues. Here the CDR3 reads CASSQTYRDRGDNEQFF. As DNA, the CDR3 is TGTGCCAGCAGCCAAACCTACCGGGACAGGGGAGACAATGAGCAGTTCTTC.

This clonotype has at least ten counts. The chain links TRBV24-1 to TRBJ1-5; TRBD1 might be the D (5 bases). The CDR3 consists of 15 residues. Germline values: CDR1 KGHDR, CDR2 SFDVKD. The V end lost 5 bases, the J end lost 1 base, and 11 bases lay between the germline ends. CDR3 protein: CATSAGGVSNQPQHF. The DNA of the CDR3 is TGTGCCACCAGTGCCGGGGGGGTCAGCAATCAGCCCCAGCATTTT.

This clonotype was counted ten times or more. This chain connects TRBV10-2 to TRBJ2-1, with 11 bases aligning to TRBD2. The CDR3 is 16 residues long. Losses at the gene ends were 8 bases for V and 9 bases for J; bases not matched to a gene: 15. Germline CDR1 and CDR2: WSHSY and SAAADI. CDR3 DNA: TGCGCCAGCTATCCATTAGCGGGAGGGCCTGGGAGTGAGCAGTTCTTC. It translates to CASYPLAGGPGSEQFF.

This clonotype came up a few times. The gene calls are TRBV29-1 and TRBJ1-2; D ambiguous. Trimming took 7 bases from V and 4 from J, leaving 7 bases between them. The CDR3 loop spans 10 amino acids. The germline V gene has CDR1 SQVTM and CDR2 ANQGSEA. CDR3 bases: TGCAGCGCGCTGATCTATGGCTACACCTTC. Amino acids: CSALIYGYTF.

CDR3 nucleotides: TGTGCCAGCAGCTTCATTTATAGCAATCAGCCCCAGCATTTT. Translation gives CASSFIYSNQPQHF. V and J are TRBV7-2 and TRBJ1-5; D gene uncertain. V lost 3 bases to trimming and J lost 0 bases, with 6 bases between them. The CDR3 is 14 residues long. Germline CDR1 SGHTA, CDR2 FQGNSA.

There are a few counts of this clonotype. This chain uses TRBV12-3 or TRBV12-4 with TRBJ2-6, with 10 bases fitting TRBD1. The CDR3 length is 19 residues. The trim removed 3 bases at V and 1 base at J, leaving 9 bases unmatched. The CDR3 DNA reads TGTGCCAGCAGTTTCGCCCCAGGACAGGGGGGTTCTGGGGCCAACGTCCTGACTTTC. Its protein product is CASSFAPGQGGSGANVLTF.

The V gene is TRBV20-1, the J gene TRBJ2-1; D may be TRBD2 (6 bases). This CDR3 comprises 13 residues. Germline V gene data show CDR1 as DFQATT and CDR2 as SNEGSKA (reference sequence). The CDR3 DNA is TGCAGCGGCTCTTGGCGGGGATACAATGAGCAGTTCTTC. Translation gives CSGSWRGYNEQFF.

This clonotype was seen more than once but under ten times. The rearrangement links TRBV10-3 to TRBJ2-7; a weak D match, TRBD2 (6 bases). Germline loops: CDR1 ENHRY, CDR2 SYGVKD. V lost 0 bases to trimming and J lost 4 bases, with 22 bases between them. This CDR3 is 18 amino acids long. The CDR3 spells CAISESLMTSSGKYEQYF. DNA for the CDR3: TGTGCCATCAGTGAGTCATTGATGACTAGTTCCGGAAAGTACGAGCAGTACTTC.

The rearrangement uses TRBV7-2 and TRBJ2-5; no clear D. V was cut by 0 bases and J by 1 base, with 6 bases left in between. CDR1 is SGHTA, CDR2 FQGNSA, per germline. CDR3 length: 14 residues. The CDR3 protein is CASSLARIQETQYF. For the CDR3, the DNA is TGTGCCAGCAGCTTAGCGAGGATCCAAGAGACCCAGTACTTC.

The V call is TRBV20-1, the J call TRBJ1-6; 9 bases fit TRBD1. Germline V CDR1 and CDR2: DFQATT, SNEGSKA (reference sequence). The CDR3 is made up of 15 amino acids. The ends lost 5 bases at V and 8 bases at J; junction bases unmatched: 10. In DNA form, the CDR3 reads TGCAGTGCTGTTGTACAGGGGGCGTTGGATTCACCCCTCCACTTT. Translated: CSAVVQGALDSPLHF.

As regards this clonotype: This may stem from a read error, because a much larger clone lies one nucleotide away. Here the CDR3 reads CASSLRANSYNEQFF. CDR3 in DNA: TGTGCCAGCAGCTTAAGAGCAAACTCCTACAATGAGCAGTTCTTC. The chain has TRBV7-9 and TRBJ2-1, with D unclear. Deletions cut 2 bases from V and 0 bases from J, with 8 bases between. This CDR3 has 15 amino acids. Germline CDR1 SEHNR, CDR2 FQNEAQ (reference sequence).

The chain links TRBV24-1 to TRBJ2-2; D is ambiguous. Germline CDR1 KGHDR, CDR2 SFDVKD. The CDR3 length is 14 residues. Trimming stripped 1 base from V and 4 bases from J, with 6 bases between. The CDR3 here is CATSDLGFTGELFF. CDR3 nucleotides: TGTGCCACCAGTGATTTAGGATTCACCGGGGAGCTGTTTTTT.

Many counts were recorded for this clonotype. The chain couples TRBV11-2 to TRBJ1-1; TRBD1 agrees at 9 bases. CDR1 is SGHAT and CDR2 is FQNNGV in the germline V gene. CDR3 length: 14 amino acids. V trimming: 4 bases; J trimming: 3 bases; junction bases outside the gene matches: 3. CDR3 nucleotide sequence: TGTGCCAGCAGCTCCTGGACAGGGGACACTGAAGCTTTCTTT. Protein product: CASSSWTGDTEAFF.